This TCR beta chain appears in the sequencing data of a study of blood T cell repertoires in COVID-19. Per the original data handling: Amplified reference gene primers provided the basis for estimating nucleated cell counts. Only in-frame clones appear in the TCRdb table, and some are missing; sequencing was by immunoSEQ multiplex PCR. D and trimming come from the DNA, and the V and J calls and clone size come from that table. Of 300,000 to 400,000 clones in the sample, approximately 88% are singletons; the top ten hold 0.95% to 1%. Between the trimmed V and J ends, which lost 3 bases and 4 bases, there was a span of 2 bases. The CDR3 length is 11 residues. Germline V CDR1 and CDR2: SGHTS, YDEGEE. The study drew participants aged about 18 to 95 years from about two dozen US areas. Cohort assignment relied on participant-reported clinical history.

The source of this sequence is a woman in her thirties with acute COVID-19. The sample was PBMCs or T cells enriched from blood (not recorded which). The chain couples TRBV5-8 to TRBJ2-1; no definite D call. The CDR3 nucleotides read TGTGCCAGCAGCTCGTACAATGAGCAGTTCTTC. Translation gives CASSSYNEQFF.